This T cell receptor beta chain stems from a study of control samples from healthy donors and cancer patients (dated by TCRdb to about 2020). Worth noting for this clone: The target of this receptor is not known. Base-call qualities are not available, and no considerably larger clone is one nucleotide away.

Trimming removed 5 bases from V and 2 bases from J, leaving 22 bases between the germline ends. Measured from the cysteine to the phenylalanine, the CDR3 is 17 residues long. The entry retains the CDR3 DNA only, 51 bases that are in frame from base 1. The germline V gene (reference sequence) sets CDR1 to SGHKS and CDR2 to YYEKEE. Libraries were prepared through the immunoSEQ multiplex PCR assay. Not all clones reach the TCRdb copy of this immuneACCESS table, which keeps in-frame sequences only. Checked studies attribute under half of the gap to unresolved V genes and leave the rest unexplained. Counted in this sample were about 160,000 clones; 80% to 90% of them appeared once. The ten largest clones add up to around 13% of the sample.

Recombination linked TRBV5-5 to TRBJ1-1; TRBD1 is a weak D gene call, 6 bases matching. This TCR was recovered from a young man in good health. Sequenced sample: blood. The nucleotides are TGTGCCAGCAGACCAAACAGGGTGGAGGGTTTAAACACTGAAGCTTTCTTT. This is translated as CASRPNRVEGLNTEAFF.